The clone carrying this T cell receptor (beta chain) showed up just a few times. What it binds is not known. The data were taken from a study of T cells after yellow fever vaccination. Notes on the study in general: The study found a weaker secondary response that peaked faster, day 5 versus 15. Clones from primary vaccination mostly reappeared after the booster (over 95% CD4, approximately 86% CD8).

V lost 6 bases and J lost 1; bases outside the gene matches: 14. The CDR3 is 17 residues long. CDR1 is DFQATT and CDR2 is SNEGSKA in the germline V gene (reference sequence). Each CDR3 protein gets one entry after TCRdb re-called the 5' RACE reads with MiXCR. The sample shows roughly 500,000 distinct CDR3 sequences, about 19% of them seen only once. The rearrangement joins TRBV20-1 to TRBJ2-1, with TRBD1 matching 8 bases. The source of this sequence is a man aged 30-40 years who received the YFV17D yellow fever vaccine. Sequenced here: PBMCs, sampled 15 days after the yellow fever booster vaccination. In DNA form, the CDR3 reads TGCAGTGCCTTGGACCGGGACAGGATCCTTTCCTACAATGAGCAGTTCTTC. As protein: CSALDRDRILSYNEQFF.